One and the same sample provided the 7 T cell receptor beta chains below, sequenced in a study of blood T cell repertoires in COVID-19. Generated by immunoSEQ multiplex PCR, the TCRdb table keeps only in-frame clones and is missing some. The repertoire consists of some 170,000 clones, with over 70% occurring once and the leading ten covering roughly 2.8%. The material sequenced was peripheral blood. These TCRs come from a man between 65 and 79 years old with acute or convalescent COVID-19.

This clone was detected once. The chain links TRBV30 to TRBJ1-5; the match to TRBD1 covers 8 bases. The V segment lost 5 bases and the J segment 7 bases; nucleotides outside the gene matches: 4. The germline V gene has CDR1 GTSNPN and CDR2 SVGIG (reference sequence). The CDR3 extends over 12 amino acids. This CDR3 reads CAWGQGGQPQHF. The DNA of the CDR3 is TGTGCCTGGGGACAGGGAGGCCAGCCCCAGCATTTT.

This clone was seen a few times. V usage is TRBV3-1 (or the pseudogene TRBV3-2) and J usage is TRBJ2-1; 8 bases are a match to TRBD2. Germline lookup yields CDR1 LGHDT and CDR2 YNNKEL (reference sequence). The ends lost 0 bases at V and 8 bases at J; junction bases unmatched: 9. The CDR3 extends over 16 amino acids. The CDR3 sequence is CASSQDGRAGDYEQFF. The CDR3 bases are TGTGCCAGCAGCCAAGATGGGAGAGCGGGAGACTATGAGCAGTTCTTC.

The chain has TRBV5-1 and TRBJ1-2; 9 positions match TRBD1. The CDR3 totals 18 residues. Per the germline V gene, CDR1 is SGHRS and CDR2 is YFSETQ. J gave up 8 bases and V 0 bases, and 17 bases lay outside the gene matches. Here the CDR3 reads CASSLGVPGQGTEGGYTF. CDR3 nucleotide sequence: TGCGCCAGCAGCTTGGGGGTCCCGGGACAGGGTACTGAGGGAGGCTACACCTTC.

In its sample, this clone was seen many times. This chain joins TRBV6-5 and TRBJ2-2; weak D call: TRBD1 (6 bases). Germline CDR1 and CDR2: MNHEY and SVGAGI. The V end lost 5 bases, the J end lost 1 base, and 8 bases lay between the germline ends. CDR3 length equals 14 residues. The CDR3 sequence: CASSRQVNTGELFF. The CDR3 DNA reads TGTGCCAGCAGTCGACAGGTGAACACCGGGGAGCTGTTTTTT.

This clone was seen a handful of times. The J gene is TRBJ1-3, the V gene TRBV3-1 (or the pseudogene TRBV3-2), with D perhaps TRBD1 (6 bases). With 1 base removed from V and 3 bases from J, the gap between germline ends came to 13 bases. The CDR3 contains 16 residues. Germline V CDR1 and CDR2: LGHDT, YNNKEL (reference sequence). CDR3 DNA: TGTGCCAGCAGCCAAGGGGCAGGGGCGTATGGAAACACCATATATTTT. Protein sequence: CASSQGAGAYGNTIYF.

The chain links TRBV1 to TRBJ2-1; the D call of TRBD2 is as the table states it, not checked on the DNA. TRBV1 is described as a pseudogene. CDR3 size: 21 residues. CDR3 sequence: CTSSQDKSLRGKSLSYNEQFF. CDR3 DNA sequence: TGCACCAGCAGCCAAGATAAATCGCTGCGGGGCAAATCCCTTTCCTACAATGAGCAGTTCTTC.

The chain joins TRBV5-8 to TRBJ2-3; possibly TRBD1 for D (5 bases). Germline V gene data show CDR1 as SGHTS and CDR2 as YDEGEE. V lost 4 bases, J lost 0 bases, and 18 bases lay in between. This CDR3 contains 17 residues. This chain's CDR3 is CASSHGQNPSSTDTQYF. As DNA, the CDR3 is TGTGCCAGCAGCCATGGACAAAACCCCTCTAGCACAGATACGCAGTATTTT.